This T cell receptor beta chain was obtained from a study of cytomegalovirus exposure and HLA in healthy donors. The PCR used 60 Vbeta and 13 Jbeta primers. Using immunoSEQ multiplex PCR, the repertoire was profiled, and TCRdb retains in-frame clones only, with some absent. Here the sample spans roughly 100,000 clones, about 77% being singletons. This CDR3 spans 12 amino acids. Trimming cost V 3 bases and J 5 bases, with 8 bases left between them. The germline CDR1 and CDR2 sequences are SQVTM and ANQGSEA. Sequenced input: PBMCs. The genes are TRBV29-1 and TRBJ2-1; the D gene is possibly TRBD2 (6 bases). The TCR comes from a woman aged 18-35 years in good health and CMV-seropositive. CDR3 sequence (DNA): TGCAGCGTTGACGGGGGTAACAATGAGCAGTTCTTC. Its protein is CSVDGGNNEQFF.